The 25 T cell receptor beta chains in this list originate from one sample, sequenced in a study of blood T cell repertoires in COVID-19. The repertoire was sequenced with immunoSEQ multiplex PCR; TCRdb's copy has only in-frame clones and lacks some. Altogether some 240,000 clones are present, approximately 88% being singletons, with the ten largest covering approximately 3.4%. Material: PBMCs or T cells enriched from blood (not recorded which). These receptors all come from a woman in her thirties or forties who had been exposed to COVID-19.

The chain joins TRBV7-8 to TRBJ2-3; a possible D gene is TRBD1 (6 bases). V was shortened by 3 bases and J by 0 bases, with 22 bases between the two germline ends. This CDR3 contains 19 residues. Germline-derived CDR1 and CDR2 are SGHVS and FQNEAQ. The CDR3 loop is CASSFPRINGQPSTDTQYF. The CDR3 DNA follows: TGTGCCAGCAGCTTCCCCCGAATTAATGGACAGCCCAGCACAGATACGCAGTATTTT.

The chain joins TRBV3-1 (or the pseudogene TRBV3-2) to TRBJ2-3; maybe TRBD1 (5 bases). CDR3 length: 19 amino acids. The V end was cut by 5 bases, the J end by 0 bases, with 24 bases between. Germline CDR1 LGHDT, CDR2 YNNKEL (reference sequence). The CDR3 sequence: CASSSRPWVGVNSTDTQYF. The CDR3 nucleotides read TGTGCCAGCAGCTCTCGCCCTTGGGTAGGGGTGAATAGCACAGATACGCAGTATTTT.

V usage is TRBV27 and J usage is TRBJ1-1; D gene ambiguous. Germline V CDR1 and CDR2: MNHEY, SMNVEV (reference sequence). Trimming left V 3 bases short and J 5 bases short, with 10 bases between. This CDR3 is built from 13 residues. CDR3 amino acids: CASSFPSSTEAFF. The CDR3 nucleotides are TGTGCCAGCAGTTTCCCCTCGAGTACTGAAGCTTTCTTT.

The V and J genes are TRBV7-8 and TRBJ1-6; D is undetermined. CDR3 length equals 16 residues. Trimming shortened V by 7 bases and J by 9 bases, and 22 bases separated the two germline ends. The germline CDR1 and CDR2 sequences are SGHVS and FQNEAQ. The CDR3 DNA sequence: TGTGCCAGCACCTCTCAATGGTGGCAGCCGGGTTCACCCCTCCACTTT. This gives the protein CASTSQWWQPGSPLHF. Full variable domain (outside the CDR3, taken from reference TRBV7-8 and TRBJ1-6): GAGVSQSPRYKVAKRGQDVALRCDPISGHVSLFWYQQALGQGPEFLTYFQNEAQLDKSGLPSDRFFAERPEGSVSTLKIQRTQQEDSAVYLCASTSQWWQPGSPLHFGNGTRLTVT.

A single count supports this clone. The chain employs TRBV19 and TRBJ1-2; 7 nucleotides line up with TRBD1. V shed 7 bases, J shed 4 bases, and the junction held 9 bases outside the gene matches. Germline V gene sequence: CDR1 LNHDA, CDR2 SQIVND (reference sequence). The CDR3 runs to 14 residues. The CDR3 coding sequence is TGTGCCAGTAAATTGACAGGGATGGGCTATGGCTACACCTTC. It codes for CASKLTGMGYGYTF.

The chain joins TRBV2 to TRBJ1-1; 7 nucleotides align to TRBD1. This CDR3 is built from 14 residues. Germline-derived CDR1 and CDR2 are SNHLY and FYNNEI. Losses at the gene ends were 6 bases for V and 5 bases for J; bases not matched to a gene: 9. CDR3 sequence reads: CASSEQGSPTEAFF. The CDR3 nucleotides are TGTGCCAGCAGCGAACAGGGGTCCCCAACTGAAGCTTTCTTT.

The chain carries TRBV30 and TRBJ1-3; D is uncertain. This CDR3 has 15 amino acids. The V end lost 4 bases, the J end lost 2 bases, and 15 bases lay between the germline ends. Germline V gene sequence: CDR1 GTSNPN, CDR2 SVGIG (reference sequence). The CDR3 DNA reads TGTGCCTGGAATCCCCCGGGATCTGCTGGAAACACCATATATTTT. It codes for CAWNPPGSAGNTIYF.

As DNA, the CDR3 is TGTGCCAGTAGCCCAACACTGAACACTGAAGCTTTCTTT. This gives the protein CASSPTLNTEAFF. This rearrangement joins TRBV19 to TRBJ1-1; D ambiguous. Germline V lookup: CDR1 LNHDA, CDR2 SQIVND (reference sequence). Trimming removed 6 bases from V and 0 bases from J, with 8 bases in between. The CDR3 covers 13 residues.

The chain couples TRBV5-1 to TRBJ1-4; no clear D. The CDR3 runs 15 residues. V was trimmed by 1 base and J by 3 bases, leaving 10 bases between them. Germline V gives CDR1 SGHRS, CDR2 YFSETQ. The CDR3 DNA reads as TGCGCCAGCAGCTTGTCGGGGTTCCCTAATGAAAAACTGTTTTTT. This sequence encodes CASSLSGFPNEKLFF.

This clone was counted a few times. V and J are TRBV7-2 and TRBJ2-1, with TRBD2 matching over 11 bases. CDR3 length: 15 amino acids. The J segment lost 6 bases and the V segment lost 5 bases, leaving 6 bases of the junction unmatched. From germline, CDR1 is SGHTA and CDR2 FQGNSA. The CDR3 here is CASSPSTSGVNEQFF. CDR3 in DNA: TGTGCCAGCAGCCCATCGACTAGCGGGGTCAATGAGCAGTTCTTC.

V gene TRBV10-3 combines with J gene TRBJ1-3; weak D call: TRBD1 (6 bases). CDR1 and CDR2 from the germline V gene are ENHRY and SYGVKD. The CDR3 sequence is 17 residues long. V was cut by 0 bases and J by 1 base, with 13 bases left in between. CDR3 residues: CAISESRQGLSGNTIYF. CDR3 sequence (DNA): TGTGCCATCAGTGAGTCTCGGCAGGGGTTGTCTGGAAACACCATATATTTT.

V usage is TRBV20-1 and J usage is TRBJ2-1; TRBD1 aligns across 8 bases. V shed 4 bases and J 7 bases; nucleotides not matched to a gene: 12. CDR1 and CDR2 from the germline V gene are DFQATT and SNEGSKA (reference sequence). This CDR3 has 15 residues. The chain's CDR3 is CSANEHRTGWNEQFF. The CDR3 DNA sequence: TGCAGTGCTAATGAGCACAGGACAGGGTGGAATGAGCAGTTCTTC.

V and J are TRBV7-8 and TRBJ2-3, with 11 bases identical to TRBD2. CDR1 is SGHVS and CDR2 is FQNEAQ in the germline V gene. The CDR3 loop spans 17 amino acids. J lost 2 bases, V lost 2 bases, and 6 bases had no gene match. The CDR3 nucleotides read TGTGCCAGCAGCTTACCCAGACTAGCGGGACCCACAGATACGCAGTATTTT. This sequence encodes CASSLPRLAGPTDTQYF.

The chain is built from TRBV21-1 and TRBJ1-2; TRBD1 was called by the table and not checked on the DNA. TRBV21-1 is shown as a pseudogene. This CDR3 is 16 amino acids long. CDR3 DNA: TGTGCCAGCAGGCCCATTCCCCAGGGGACTAACTATGGCTACACCTTC. Its protein is CASRPIPQGTNYGYTF.

The chain is built from TRBV5-1 and TRBJ1-1, with D perhaps matching TRBD1 (5 bases). Per germline, CDR1 SGHRS and CDR2 YFSETQ. The CDR3 extends over 11 amino acids. Trimming pared 6 bases from V and 7 bases from J, leaving 10 bases between. CDR3: CASMGQGEAFF. CDR3 in DNA: TGCGCCAGCATGGGGCAGGGTGAAGCTTTCTTT.

The chain employs TRBV2 and TRBJ1-2; 9 bases agree with TRBD1. Per the germline V gene, CDR1 is SNHLY and CDR2 is FYNNEI. The CDR3 runs 13 residues. V lost 5 bases to trimming and J lost 8 bases; unmatched junction nucleotides: 6. CDR3 sequence reads: CASSRPGQGGYTF. CDR3 coding DNA: TGTGCCAGCAGTCGACCGGGACAGGGAGGCTACACCTTC.

The chain's CDR3 is CASGDRGGTSPLHF. The CDR3 bases are TGTGCCAGCGGGGACAGAGGAGGGACTTCACCCCTCCACTTT. V is TRBV28 and J is TRBJ1-6, with 7 bases matching TRBD1. Trimming cost V 8 bases and J 9 bases; bases outside gene matches: 10. The CDR3 is 14 amino acids. Germline V lookup: CDR1 MDHEN, CDR2 SYDVKM. Filled out from reference TRBV28 and TRBJ1-6, the complete variable domain reads DVKVTQSSRYLVKRTGEKVFLECVQDMDHENMFWYRQDPGLGLRLIYFSYDVKMKEKGDIPEGYSVSREKKERFSLILESASTNQTSMYLCASGDRGGTSPLHFGNGTRLTVT.

The CDR3 DNA reads TGCAGCGTTGAATCTTCTAGAACAGGGAATATAGGCTCAGATACGCAGTATTTT. This translates into CSVESSRTGNIGSDTQYF. The rearrangement uses TRBV29-1 and TRBJ2-3, with D perhaps TRBD1 (6 bases). The CDR3 consists of 18 residues. Germline CDR1 reads SQVTM; CDR2 reads ANQGSEA. V lost 2 bases and J 4 bases, leaving 25 bases between the germline ends.

This chain joins TRBV28 and TRBJ2-7, with D possibly TRBD1 on 5 matching bases. Trimming cost V 3 bases and J 2 bases, with 11 bases left between them. Per germline, CDR1 MDHEN and CDR2 SYDVKM. The CDR3 length is 14 residues. CDR3 DNA: TGTGCCAGCAGTTTCTTGGACAAGGCCTACGAGCAGTACTTC. It encodes CASSFLDKAYEQYF.

The chain couples TRBV9 to TRBJ1-1; unclear D gene. Trimming shortened V by 0 bases and J by 2 bases, and 8 bases separated the two germline ends. This CDR3 is 14 amino acids long. Germline V gives CDR1 SGDLS, CDR2 YYNGEE. CDR3 region: CASSVDAGNTEAFF. The CDR3 region has the DNA TGTGCCAGCAGCGTAGATGCGGGCAACACTGAAGCTTTCTTT.

In the case of this clone: Other DNA sequences in the same sample also yield this CDR3. The CDR3 sequence: CASSLGGGQPQHF. The CDR3 DNA is TGTGCCAGCAGCTTAGGGGGGGGTCAGCCCCAGCATTTT. The V gene is TRBV7-9, the J gene TRBJ1-5, with D possibly being TRBD1 (5 bases). V was cut by 1 base and J by 6 bases, with 7 bases left in between. The germline gives CDR1 SEHNR, CDR2 FQNEAQ (reference sequence). There are 13 residues in the CDR3. Looking up the rest from reference TRBV7-9 and TRBJ1-5 gives the full variable domain: DTGVSQNPRHKITKRGQNVTFRCDPISEHNRLYWYRQTLGQGPEFLTYFQNEAQLEKSRLLSDRFSAERPKGSFSTLEIQRTEQGDSAMYLCASSLGGGQPQHFGDGTRLSIL.

The chain uses TRBV12-5 and TRBJ2-1; 7 positions agree with TRBD2. The CDR3 extends over 14 amino acids. Per the germline V gene, CDR1 is LGHNT and CDR2 is FRNRAP. Trimming at V came to 2 bases and at J to 5 bases, leaving 3 bases not matched to a gene. The CDR3 DNA reads as TGTGCTAGTGGTTTGTTAGCGGGTAACAATGAGCAGTTCTTC. Translation gives CASGLLAGNNEQFF.

The rearrangement joins TRBV5-1 to TRBJ1-4, with 9 positions matching TRBD1. V trimming: 4 bases; J trimming: 3 bases; junction bases outside the gene matches: 4. CDR3 length: 15 amino acids. Germline V gene data show CDR1 as SGHRS and CDR2 as YFSETQ. CDR3 loop: CASSPTGGPNEKLFF. The CDR3 nucleotides read TGCGCCAGCAGCCCCACAGGGGGCCCTAATGAAAAACTGTTTTTT.

V is TRBV6-5 and J is TRBJ1-4; 10 bases align to TRBD1. Trimming cost V 2 bases and J 3 bases; bases outside gene matches: 3. The germline V gene encodes CDR1 MNHEY and CDR2 SVGAGI. CDR3 length: 16 residues. CDR3 sequence: CASSYGDRGPNEKLFF. The CDR3 DNA reads as TGTGCCAGCAGTTACGGCGACAGGGGGCCTAATGAAAAACTGTTTTTT.

The chain recombines TRBV25-1 with TRBJ1-2; tentatively, D is TRBD1 (6 bases). The CDR3 length is 15 residues. Germline-derived CDR1 and CDR2 are MGHDK and SYGVNS. Deletions cut 6 bases from V and 4 bases from J, with 18 bases between. CDR3 amino acids: CASRELGSGAYGYTF. The CDR3 DNA sequence: TGTGCCAGCAGGGAACTCGGGTCAGGGGCCTATGGCTACACCTTC.